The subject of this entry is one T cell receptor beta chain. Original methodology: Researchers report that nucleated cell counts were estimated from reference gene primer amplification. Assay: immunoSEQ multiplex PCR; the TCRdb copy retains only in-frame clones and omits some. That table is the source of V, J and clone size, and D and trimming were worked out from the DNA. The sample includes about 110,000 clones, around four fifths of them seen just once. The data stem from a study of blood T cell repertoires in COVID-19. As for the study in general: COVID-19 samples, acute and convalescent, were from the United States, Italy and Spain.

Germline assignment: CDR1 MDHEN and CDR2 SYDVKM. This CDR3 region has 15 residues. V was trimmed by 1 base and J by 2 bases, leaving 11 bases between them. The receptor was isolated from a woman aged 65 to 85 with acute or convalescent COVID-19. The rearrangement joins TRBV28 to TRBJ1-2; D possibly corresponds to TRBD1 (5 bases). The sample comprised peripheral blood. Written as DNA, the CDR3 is TGTGCCAGCAGTTTATCATCCCAGGGCAACTATGGCTACACCTTC. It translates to CASSLSSQGNYGYTF.